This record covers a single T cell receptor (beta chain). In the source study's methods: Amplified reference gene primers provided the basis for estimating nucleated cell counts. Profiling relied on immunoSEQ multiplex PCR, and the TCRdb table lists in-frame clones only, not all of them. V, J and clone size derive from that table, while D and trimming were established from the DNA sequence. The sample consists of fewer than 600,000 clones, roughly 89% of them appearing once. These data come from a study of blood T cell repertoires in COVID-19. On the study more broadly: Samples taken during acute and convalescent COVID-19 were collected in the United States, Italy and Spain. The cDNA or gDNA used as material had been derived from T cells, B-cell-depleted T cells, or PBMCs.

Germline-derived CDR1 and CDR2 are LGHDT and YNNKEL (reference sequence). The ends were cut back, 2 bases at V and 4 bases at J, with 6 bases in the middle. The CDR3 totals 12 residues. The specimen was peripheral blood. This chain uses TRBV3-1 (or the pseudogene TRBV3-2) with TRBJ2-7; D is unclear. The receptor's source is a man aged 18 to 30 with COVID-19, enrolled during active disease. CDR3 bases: TGTGCCAGCAGCCAATTAGAGTACGAGCAGTACTTC. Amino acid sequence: CASSQLEYEQYF.